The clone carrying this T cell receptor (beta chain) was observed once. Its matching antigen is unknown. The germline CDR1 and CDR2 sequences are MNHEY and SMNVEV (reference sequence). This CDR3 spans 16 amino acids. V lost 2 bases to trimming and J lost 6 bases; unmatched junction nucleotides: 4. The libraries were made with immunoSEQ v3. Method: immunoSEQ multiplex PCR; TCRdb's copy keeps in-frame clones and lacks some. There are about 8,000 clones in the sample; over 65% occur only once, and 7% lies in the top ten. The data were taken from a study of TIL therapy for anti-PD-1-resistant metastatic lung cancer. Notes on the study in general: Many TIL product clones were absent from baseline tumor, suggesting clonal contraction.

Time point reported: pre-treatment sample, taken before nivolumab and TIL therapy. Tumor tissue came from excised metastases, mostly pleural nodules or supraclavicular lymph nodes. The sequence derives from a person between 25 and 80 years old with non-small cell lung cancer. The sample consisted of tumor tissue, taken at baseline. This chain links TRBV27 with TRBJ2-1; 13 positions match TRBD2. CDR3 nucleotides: TGTGCCAGCAGTTTAGGACTAGCGGGAGTAGGCAATGAGCAGTTCTTC. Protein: CASSLGLAGVGNEQFF.